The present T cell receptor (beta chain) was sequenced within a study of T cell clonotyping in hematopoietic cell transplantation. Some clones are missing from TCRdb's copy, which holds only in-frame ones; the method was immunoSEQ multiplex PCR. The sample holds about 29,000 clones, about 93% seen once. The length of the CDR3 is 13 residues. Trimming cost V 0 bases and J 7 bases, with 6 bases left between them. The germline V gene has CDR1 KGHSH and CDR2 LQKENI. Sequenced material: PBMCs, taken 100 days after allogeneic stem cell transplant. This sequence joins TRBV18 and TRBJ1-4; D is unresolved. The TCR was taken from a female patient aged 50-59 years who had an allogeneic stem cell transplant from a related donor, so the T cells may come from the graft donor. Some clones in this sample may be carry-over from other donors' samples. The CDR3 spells CASSPPDGEKLFF. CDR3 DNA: TGTGCCAGCTCACCACCGGACGGTGAAAAACTGTTTTTT.